This T cell receptor beta chain was captured by sequencing in a study of T cells in localized non-small cell lung cancer. Findings of the study overall: Longer overall survival was seen with higher T cell density measured in blood. Uninvolved adjacent lung, not tumor, had the highest T cell clonality.

Notes on this clone: The antigen is not known.

Germline V lookup: CDR1 KGHSH, CDR2 LQKENI. The V and J ends lost 3 bases and 8 bases respectively, with 13 bases between them. The CDR3 has 13 amino acids. Some clones are missing from TCRdb's copy, which holds only in-frame ones; the method was immunoSEQ multiplex PCR. The data hold some 4,500 clones, with around 30% observed a single time. The chain uses TRBV18 and TRBJ1-2; D is uncertain. The sequences come from lung tumor tissue, collected before any cancer treatment. This clonotype originated in a male donor at least 60 years old with stage I lung adenocarcinoma. CDR3 in DNA: TGTGCCAGCTCACCTTCGGGCCAGCGGGGCTACACCTTC. Translation gives CASSPSGQRGYTF.